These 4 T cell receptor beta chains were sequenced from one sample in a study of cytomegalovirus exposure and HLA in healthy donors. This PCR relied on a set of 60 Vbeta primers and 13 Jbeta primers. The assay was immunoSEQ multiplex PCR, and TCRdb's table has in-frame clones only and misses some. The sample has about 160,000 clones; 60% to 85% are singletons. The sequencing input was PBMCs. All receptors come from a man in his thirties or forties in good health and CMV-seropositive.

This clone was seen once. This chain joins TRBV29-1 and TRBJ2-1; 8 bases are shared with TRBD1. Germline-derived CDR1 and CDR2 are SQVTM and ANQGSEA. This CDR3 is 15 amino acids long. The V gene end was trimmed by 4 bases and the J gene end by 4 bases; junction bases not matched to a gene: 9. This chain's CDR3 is CSVGEGQGMYNEQFF. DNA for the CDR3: TGCAGCGTTGGAGAAGGACAGGGAATGTACAATGAGCAGTTCTTC.

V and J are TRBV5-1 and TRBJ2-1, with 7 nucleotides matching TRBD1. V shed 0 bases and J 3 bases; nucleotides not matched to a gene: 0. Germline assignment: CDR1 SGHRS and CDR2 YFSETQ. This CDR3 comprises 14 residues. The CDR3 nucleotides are TGCGCCAGCAGCTTGGACAGGGGCTACAATGAGCAGTTCTTC. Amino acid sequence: CASSLDRGYNEQFF. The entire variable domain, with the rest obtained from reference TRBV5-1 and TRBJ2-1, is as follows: KAGVTQTPRYLIKTRGQQVTLSCSPISGHRSVSWYQQTPGQGLQFLFEYFSETQRNKGNFPGRFSGRQFSNSRSEMNVSTLELGDSALYLCASSLDRGYNEQFFGPGTRLTVL.

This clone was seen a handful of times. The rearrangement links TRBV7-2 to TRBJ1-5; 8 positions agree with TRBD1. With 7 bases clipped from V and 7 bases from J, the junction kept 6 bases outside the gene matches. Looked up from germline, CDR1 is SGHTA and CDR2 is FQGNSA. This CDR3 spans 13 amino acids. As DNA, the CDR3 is TGTGCCAGCACCAGGGGGCAGGAGCAGCCCCAGCATTTT. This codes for CASTRGQEQPQHF.

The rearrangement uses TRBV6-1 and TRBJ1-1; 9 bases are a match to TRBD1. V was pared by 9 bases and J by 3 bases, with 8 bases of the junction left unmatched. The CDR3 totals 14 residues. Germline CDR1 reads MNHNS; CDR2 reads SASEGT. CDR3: CASFLDRGDTEAFF. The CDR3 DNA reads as TGTGCCAGTTTTTTGGACAGGGGTGACACTGAAGCTTTCTTT.